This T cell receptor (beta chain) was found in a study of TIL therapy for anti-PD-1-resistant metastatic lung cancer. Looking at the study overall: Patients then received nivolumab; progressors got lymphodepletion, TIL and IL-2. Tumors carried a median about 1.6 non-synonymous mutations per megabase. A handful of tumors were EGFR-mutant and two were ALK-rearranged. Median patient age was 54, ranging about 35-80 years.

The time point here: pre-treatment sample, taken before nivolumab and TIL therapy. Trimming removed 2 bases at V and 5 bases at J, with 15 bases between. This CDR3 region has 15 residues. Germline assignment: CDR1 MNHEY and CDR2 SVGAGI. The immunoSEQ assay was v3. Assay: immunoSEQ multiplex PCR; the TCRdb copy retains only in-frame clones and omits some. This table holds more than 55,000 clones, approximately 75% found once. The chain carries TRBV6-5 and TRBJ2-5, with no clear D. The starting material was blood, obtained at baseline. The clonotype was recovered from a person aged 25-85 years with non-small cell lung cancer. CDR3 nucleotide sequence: TGTGCCAGCAGTTACCTGGCCTCCCCGATTGAGACCCAGTACTTC. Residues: CASSYLASPIETQYF.